The entry below gives a single TCR beta chain sequence along with its context. One junction end does not reproduce the germline sequence, and a read error may be involved. The CDR3 covers 17 residues. Germline values: CDR1 SGHNT, CDR2 YENEEA. RNA was extracted from bulk tissue without any cell sorting. More than 3 cm separated this lung sample from the edge of the tumor. This entry comes from a study of tumor and adjacent non-tumor tissue in lung cancer. Three rounds of nested PCR, following a modified ARM-PCR protocol, produced the TCRbeta library. TCRdb reprocessed the multiplex PCR reads via MiXCR and lists one record per CDR3 protein. The sample contains 90,000 to 100,000 distinct CDR3 sequences, more than 80% of which appear only once.

This receptor was taken from a man aged 55-75 years with small cell lung cancer. V gene TRBV11-3 combines with J gene TRBJ2-3, with D perhaps given as TRBD1 or TRBD2 (5 bases each). Material for sequencing was distant non-tumor lung tissue. In nucleotides, the CDR3 is TGTGCCAGCAGTGAGGCTCGTGGTGGGACCCAGAGTCATACGCATTATTTT. Its translation is CASSEARGGTQSHTHYF.